The 29 T cell receptor beta chains listed next were all sequenced from one sample in a study of blood T cell repertoires in COVID-19. Profiled with immunoSEQ multiplex PCR; TCRdb holds only in-frame clones, not every one. The table shows 200,000 to 250,000 clones, with approximately 84% occurring only once. The sequencing sample was made of PBMCs or T cells enriched from blood (not recorded which). Every receptor here comes from a man in his forties who had recovered from COVID-19.

This chain links TRBV7-9 with TRBJ2-3, with a possible D match to TRBD2 (5 bases). The V gene's germline CDR1 is SEHNR and CDR2 FQNEAQ (reference sequence). The CDR3 runs to 16 residues. V lost 1 base and J lost 0, with 11 bases in between. The CDR3 DNA sequence: TGTGCCAGCAGCTTAGGGAGGCGATCTAGCACAGATACGCAGTATTTT. Its translation: CASSLGRRSSTDTQYF. Full variable domain (missing parts from reference TRBV7-9 and TRBJ2-3): DTGVSQNPRHKITKRGQNVTFRCDPISEHNRLYWYRQTLGQGPEFLTYFQNEAQLEKSRLLSDRFSAERPKGSFSTLEIQRTEQGDSAMYLCASSLGRRSSTDTQYFGPGTRLTVL.

This chain uses TRBV2 with TRBJ1-1; D remains ambiguous. Germline values: CDR1 SNHLY, CDR2 FYNNEI. The V end was cut by 3 bases, the J end by 5 bases, with 7 bases between. This CDR3 is built from 12 residues. CDR3 nucleotides: TGTGCCAGCAGTGACCCCGGGACTGAAGCTTTCTTT. Its protein product is CASSDPGTEAFF.

The chain's CDR3 is CASSTGLAGAGELFF. The CDR3 region has the DNA TGCGCCAGCAGCACCGGACTAGCGGGAGCCGGGGAGCTGTTTTTT. The V and J genes are TRBV5-1 and TRBJ2-2, with TRBD2 matching 13 bases. After removal of 4 bases from V and 6 bases from J, the junction contained 3 bases not matched to a gene. The germline V gene has CDR1 SGHRS and CDR2 YFSETQ. The CDR3 runs 15 residues.

The V call is TRBV7-8, the J call TRBJ1-2; D possibly corresponds to TRBD1 (5 bases). The CDR3 loop spans 14 amino acids. V was pared by 5 bases and J by 3 bases, with 13 bases between. Germline V gene lookup returns CDR1 SGHVS and CDR2 FQNEAQ. This CDR3 reads CASSHGRGDYGYTF. The CDR3 nucleotides are TGTGCCAGCAGCCACGGGAGGGGTGACTATGGCTACACCTTC.

The rearrangement links TRBV7-3 to TRBJ2-1; the match to TRBD2 covers 8 bases. The V gene end was trimmed by 5 bases and the J gene end by 7 bases; junction bases not matched to a gene: 4. Per the germline V gene, CDR1 is SGHTA and CDR2 is FQGTGA. This CDR3 is built from 13 residues. This CDR3 reads CASSPSGGNEQFF. The CDR3 nucleotides read TGTGCCAGCAGCCCGTCGGGAGGGAATGAGCAGTTCTTC. Full variable domain (remainder filled in from reference TRBV7-3 and TRBJ2-1): GAGVSQTPSNKVTEKGKYVELRCDPISGHTALYWYRQSLGQGPEFLIYFQGTGAADDSGLPNDRFFAVRPEGSVSTLKIQRTERGDSAVYLCASSPSGGNEQFFGPGTRLTVL.

V and J are TRBV6-4 and TRBJ2-1; D perhaps matches TRBD1 (5 bases). Germline V lookup: CDR1 MRHNA, CDR2 SNTAGT. V was pared by 4 bases and J by 4 bases, with 14 bases between. The CDR3 spans 15 residues. The CDR3 region has the DNA TGTGCCAGCAGTGCGGAACTTGGGGCTTACAATGAGCAGTTCTTC. Translation: CASSAELGAYNEQFF.

This rearrangement joins TRBV27 to TRBJ1-1; D possibly corresponds to TRBD1 (5 bases). V was pared by 5 bases and J by 5 bases, with 18 bases between. This CDR3 is built from 15 residues. Germline CDR1 is MNHEY and CDR2 is SMNVEV (reference sequence). CDR3 residues: CASSPRRQSGTEAFF. The CDR3 DNA follows: TGTGCCAGCAGTCCGCGTAGACAGTCGGGTACTGAAGCTTTCTTT.

This clone occurred a few times. The genes are TRBV4-1 and TRBJ1-5; D possibly corresponds to TRBD1 (5 bases). The CDR3 is 16 residues long. Trimming cost V 0 bases and J 1 base, with 10 bases left between them. Looked up from germline, CDR1 is MGHRA and CDR2 is YSYEKL. CDR3 sequence: CASSQDAGRSNQPQHF. CDR3 DNA: TGCGCCAGCAGCCAAGATGCGGGGCGAAGCAATCAGCCCCAGCATTTT.

V gene TRBV10-1 combines with J gene TRBJ2-5; 10 nucleotides match TRBD1. V shed 4 bases, J shed 2 bases, and the junction held 10 bases outside the gene matches. CDR1 is WNHNN and CDR2 is SYGVQD in the germline V gene (reference sequence). The CDR3 is 17 residues long. The CDR3 DNA sequence: TGCGCCAGCAGTGGATCCCGTGGACAGGGGGGTCAAGAGACCCAGTACTTC. Amino acids: CASSGSRGQGGQETQYF.

The V and J genes are TRBV6-5 and TRBJ1-2, with TRBD1 as a possible D gene (5 bases). Trimming took 5 bases from V and 7 from J, leaving 14 bases between them. Germline loops: CDR1 MNHEY, CDR2 SVGAGI. This CDR3 spans 13 amino acids. The CDR3 spells CASSKATARGYTF. CDR3 DNA: TGTGCCAGCAGTAAGGCGACAGCGCGTGGCTACACCTTC.

The V gene is TRBV19, the J gene TRBJ1-6; 7 nucleotides match TRBD1. Trimming took 7 bases from V and 9 from J; bases not matched to a gene: 3. The V gene's germline CDR1 is LNHDA and CDR2 SQIVND (reference sequence). This CDR3 is built from 12 residues. DNA for the CDR3: TGTGCCAGTACCAACAGGGGTTCACCCCTCCACTTT. This gives the protein CASTNRGSPLHF.

The chain combines TRBV4-2 with TRBJ2-1; D possibly corresponds to TRBD1 (5 bases). The germline V gene has CDR1 LGHNA and CDR2 YNFKEQ. The CDR3 has 13 amino acids. Deletions cut 1 base from V and 9 bases from J, with 10 bases between. CDR3 region: CASSQGQWGEQFF. The CDR3 DNA reads as TGTGCCAGCAGCCAAGGACAGTGGGGTGAGCAGTTCTTC.

This clone was observed a single time. This rearrangement joins TRBV7-2 to TRBJ1-2; perhaps TRBD1 as D (5 bases). This CDR3 spans 13 amino acids. Trimming shortened V by 3 bases and J by 7 bases, and 12 bases separated the two germline ends. Germline CDR1 is SGHTA and CDR2 is FQGNSA. The CDR3, as DNA: TGTGCCAGCAGCTTGCGGCAGGGCGGTGGCTACACCTTC. It yields the protein CASSLRQGGGYTF.

The chain recombines TRBV5-1 with TRBJ1-2; tentatively, D is TRBD1 (5 bases). Germline-derived CDR1 and CDR2 are SGHRS and YFSETQ. Trimming took 0 bases from V and 5 from J, leaving 14 bases between them. The CDR3 covers 15 residues. The CDR3 region is CASSLAGRGDYGYTF. CDR3 in DNA: TGCGCCAGCAGCTTGGCGGGGAGGGGTGATTATGGCTACACCTTC.

The V call is TRBV18, the J call TRBJ2-1; D gene uncertain. Trimming removed 2 bases at V and 0 bases at J, with 11 bases between. CDR1 is KGHSH and CDR2 is LQKENI in the germline V gene. The CDR3 sequence is 16 residues long. CDR3 in DNA: TGTGCCAGCTCACCAATGTCGGTTAGCTCCTACAATGAGCAGTTCTTC. Protein: CASSPMSVSSYNEQFF.

A single count supports this clone. The genes are TRBV5-1 and TRBJ2-5; 9 bases are shared with TRBD1. The germline V gene has CDR1 SGHRS and CDR2 YFSETQ. Trimming cost V 4 bases and J 4 bases; bases outside gene matches: 5. The CDR3 totals 14 residues. In DNA form, the CDR3 reads TGCGCCAGCAGCATAACGACAGGGGGAGAGACCCAGTACTTC. Protein sequence: CASSITTGGETQYF.

The genes are TRBV11-2 and TRBJ2-3, with D perhaps matching TRBD2 (6 bases). This CDR3 contains 13 residues. Trimming cost V 5 bases and J 6 bases, with 12 bases left between them. The germline V gene encodes CDR1 SGHAT and CDR2 FQNNGV. CDR3 protein: CASSEPEGDTQYF. The CDR3 DNA follows: TGTGCCAGCAGCGAACCGGAGGGGGATACGCAGTATTTT.

This rearrangement joins TRBV20-1 to TRBJ2-1, with TRBD2 matching over 9 bases. From germline, CDR1 is DFQATT and CDR2 SNEGSKA (reference sequence). The CDR3 is 15 amino acids. V was pared by 3 bases and J by 9 bases, with 12 bases of the junction left unmatched. The CDR3 DNA is TGCAGTGCTAGTCCCGCTAGCGGGATTAGCGGTGAGCAGTTCTTC. Translated, it gives CSASPASGISGEQFF.

This chain connects TRBV7-2 to TRBJ2-7; 7 bases agree with TRBD2. This CDR3 region has 15 residues. The J segment lost 6 bases and the V segment lost 1 base, leaving 9 bases of the junction unmatched. Germline V CDR1 and CDR2: SGHTA, FQGNSA. As DNA, the CDR3 is TGTGCCAGCAGCTTAGGCCGCGAGGGGAGGGGCGAGCAGTACTTC. It yields the protein CASSLGREGRGEQYF.

The V and J genes are TRBV4-1 and TRBJ2-2, with 8 bases identical to TRBD2. CDR1 MGHRA and CDR2 YSYEKL come from the germline V gene. The length of the CDR3 is 16 residues. The junction had 6 bases not matched to a gene; V was cut back by 6 bases and J by 0 bases. The CDR3 loop reads CASSPLSGTNTGELFF. The CDR3 region has the DNA TGCGCCAGCAGTCCCCTTAGCGGGACGAACACCGGGGAGCTGTTTTTT.

The V gene is TRBV13, the J gene TRBJ1-2, with TRBD1 as a possible D gene (6 bases). Germline CDR1 reads PRHDT; CDR2 reads FYEKMQ (reference sequence). Trimming cost V 4 bases and J 0 bases, with 33 bases left between them. The CDR3 is 22 residues long. DNA of the CDR3: TGTGCCAGCAGCTCAATAGGGGGTGGGCCTTGGGAGCCCCCTAACTCTAACTATGGCTACACCTTC. This codes for CASSSIGGGPWEPPNSNYGYTF.

CDR3 protein: CASSPGRAEATGELFF. For the CDR3, the DNA is TGCGCCAGCAGCCCAGGCCGAGCGGAAGCCACCGGGGAGCTGTTTTTT. This rearrangement joins TRBV5-1 to TRBJ2-2; perhaps TRBD2 as D (5 bases). The CDR3 has 16 amino acids. CDR1 SGHRS and CDR2 YFSETQ come from the germline V gene. Trimming took 4 bases from V and 4 from J, leaving 17 bases between them.

This clone was detected only once. The rearrangement uses TRBV4-3 and TRBJ2-3, with D perhaps TRBD1 (5 bases). The CDR3 consists of 15 residues. V gave up 0 bases and J gave up 2 bases, with 9 bases separating them. The germline V gene has CDR1 LGHNA and CDR2 YSLEER. The CDR3 nucleotides read TGCGCCAGCAGCCAAGAGGGGCCAGACACAGATACGCAGTATTTT. This encodes CASSQEGPDTDTQYF.

The V and J genes are TRBV19 and TRBJ1-5, with D hard to call. Germline-derived CDR1 and CDR2 are LNHDA and SQIVND (reference sequence). Trimming pared 2 bases from V and 4 bases from J, leaving 9 bases between. CDR3 length equals 14 residues. The CDR3 DNA is TGTGCCAGTAGTATATCCAGTAATAATCAGCCCCAGCATTTT. Translated, it gives CASSISSNNQPQHF.

The J gene is TRBJ2-1, the V gene TRBV5-6; 11 positions agree with TRBD2. V lost 4 bases to trimming and J lost 8 bases; unmatched junction nucleotides: 8. The CDR3 runs 15 residues. Germline assignment: CDR1 SGHDT and CDR2 YYEEEE. For the CDR3, the DNA is TGTGCCAGCAGCCCACTAGCGGGAGACTATCATGAGCAGTTCTTC. The encoded protein is CASSPLAGDYHEQFF.

This clone was seen more than once but under ten times. The chain links TRBV4-2 to TRBJ2-7; TRBD1 might be the D (5 bases). This CDR3 contains 15 residues. Trimming took 4 bases from V and 2 from J, leaving 15 bases between them. The germline CDR1 and CDR2 sequences are LGHNA and YNFKEQ. For the CDR3, the DNA is TGTGCCAGCAGCCGACAGACCCAGGACGCCTACGAGCAGTACTTC. Protein: CASSRQTQDAYEQYF.

The gene calls are TRBV7-2 and TRBJ1-2; D unresolved. V was pared by 0 bases and J by 5 bases, with 4 bases between. Germline assignment: CDR1 SGHTA and CDR2 FQGNSA. The CDR3 is 12 amino acids. The CDR3 loop is CASSLASYGYTF. CDR3 DNA: TGTGCCAGCAGCTTAGCCAGTTATGGCTACACCTTC. The whole variable domain, remainder taken from reference TRBV7-2 and TRBJ1-2, is GAGVSQSPSNKVTEKGKDVELRCDPISGHTALYWYRQSLGQGLEFLIYFQGNSAPDKSGLPSDRFSAERTGGSVSTLTIQRTQQEDSAVYLCASSLASYGYTFGSGTRLTVV.

The V and J genes are TRBV6-5 and TRBJ2-7, with 7 nucleotides matching TRBD2. The germline CDR1 and CDR2 sequences are MNHEY and SVGAGI. J gave up 2 bases and V 4 bases, and 5 bases lay outside the gene matches. The CDR3 length is 14 residues. The CDR3 region is CASSLLAYAYEQYF. The CDR3 DNA reads TGTGCCAGCAGTTTACTAGCGTACGCCTACGAGCAGTACTTC.

The CDR3 nucleotides are TGTGCCAGCAGGGGACAGGGAAGGGCTGAAGCTTTCTTT. Translated, it gives CASRGQGRAEAFF. The genes are TRBV2 and TRBJ1-1; 9 nucleotides align to TRBD1. There are 13 residues in the CDR3. Trimming cost V 6 bases and J 6 bases; bases outside gene matches: 5. Per germline, CDR1 SNHLY and CDR2 FYNNEI.